This TCR beta chain comes out of a study of post-analysis software for immune sequencing data. Across the whole study: The patients showed relapsing-remitting, secondary progressive and progressive-relapsing multiple sclerosis courses. Study-wide points: When compared against controls, multiple sclerosis patients showed significantly lower normalized Chao1 diversity. Strong co-clustering by F measure was evident for samples that had been prepared in the same batch. Relative to controls, patients had about five TRBV segments at higher frequency, with TRBV5-6, TRBV5-1 and TRBV20-1 among these.

Unique molecular identifiers were built into the TCR beta cDNA libraries. When about 0.85 to 11 million T cells were used, they gave about 550,000 cDNA molecules. Each CDR3 protein gets one entry after TCRdb re-called the PCR reads with MiXCR. The data show around 700,000 distinct CDR3 sequences, with approximately 59% seen just once and around 11% held by the top ten. In the case of this clonotype: What it recognizes is unknown.

Germline CDR1 reads MGHRA; CDR2 reads YSYEKL. V shed 5 bases and J shed 0 bases, with 19 bases lying between them. This CDR3 is built from 18 residues. The genes are TRBV4-1 and TRBJ2-2; D unresolved. This TCR was recovered from a girl aged 2 to 10 with multiple sclerosis. Sequenced input: blood. CDR3 sequence reads: CASSGKRLDAANTGELFF. The CDR3 DNA reads as TGCGCCAGCAGCGGGAAGCGTCTGGACGCGGCGAACACCGGGGAGCTGTTTTTT.